Listed below are T cell receptor beta chains from one sample, sequenced in a study of blood T cell repertoires in COVID-19. Assay used: immunoSEQ multiplex PCR; TCRdb lists only in-frame clones, some missing. The sample comprises fewer than 300,000 clones, around four fifths of which are singletons, and 5% to 6% rests with the top ten. Sequencing used peripheral blood. These receptors all come from a man older than 75 with acute or convalescent COVID-19. Each CDR3 is given with its conserved first and last residue. A D gene is named only where the DNA matches it firmly. Only part of the rows carry a size: once, few, many, or a class if the clone is expanded.

CDR3aa | CDR3nt | j_gene | d_gene | v_gene | abundance
CASGRGRGGQPQHF | TGTGCCAGCGGCCGGGGCAGGGGTGGTCAGCCCCAGCATTTT | TRBJ1-5 | . | TRBV27 | .
CSVSRTSGEQYF | TGCAGCGTTTCCAGGACTAGCGGCGAGCAGTACTTC | TRBJ2-7 | TRBD2 | TRBV29-1 | .
CASSSPTWQGISGELFF | TGCGCCAGCAGCTCCCCTACCTGGCAGGGGATCTCCGGGGAGCTGTTTTTT | TRBJ2-2 | . | TRBV5-1 | .
CASSLGRQGYYGYTF | TGTGCCAGCAGCTTAGGCCGGCAGGGTTACTATGGCTACACCTTC | TRBJ1-2 | . | TRBV13 | .
CASSKAGLAGGTDTQYF | TGTGCCAGCAGCAAAGCGGGGCTAGCGGGAGGAACAGATACGCAGTATTTT | TRBJ2-3 | . | TRBV21-1 | .
CASSSGPQGKLFF | TGTGCCAGCAGTTCAGGCCCGCAGGGAAAACTGTTTTTT | TRBJ1-4 | . | TRBV28 | .
CASSLEGRGNEQYF | TGTGCCAGCAGCTTAGAAGGGCGGGGGAACGAGCAGTACTTC | TRBJ2-7 | TRBD2 | TRBV7-2 | .
CSIPGLAEEQYF | TGCAGCATTCCGGGACTAGCGGAAGAGCAGTACTTC | TRBJ2-7 | TRBD2 | TRBV29-1 | .
CASVRLGETQYF | TGTGCCAGCGTACGACTAGGAGAGACCCAGTACTTC | TRBJ2-5 | . | TRBV2 | .
CASRQLQGVTEAFF | TGTGCCAGCAGACAGTTACAGGGAGTCACTGAAGCTTTCTTT | TRBJ1-1 | . | TRBV3-1/TRBV3-2 | .
CAWISKSPYDGYTF | TGTGCCTGGATATCGAAAAGCCCTTACGATGGCTACACCTTC | TRBJ1-2 | . | TRBV30 | few
CATSRGDRVDEKLFF | TGTGCCACCAGCAGAGGGGACAGGGTCGATGAAAAACTGTTTTTT | TRBJ1-4 | TRBD1 | TRBV15 | once
CASSLTSSGQGAKGYTF | TGTGCCAGCAGCCTCACAAGCTCGGGACAGGGGGCAAAAGGCTACACCTTC | TRBJ1-2 | TRBD1 | TRBV3-1/TRBV3-2 | .
CAISESQGAGETQYF | TGTGCCATCAGTGAGTCGCAGGGGGCGGGAGAGACCCAGTACTTC | TRBJ2-5 | TRBD1 | TRBV10-3 | .
CASSTGGAYNEQFF | TGTGCCAGCAGTACAGGAGGGGCCTACAATGAGCAGTTCTTC | TRBJ2-1 | . | TRBV25-1 | once
CASSLEPGLSSYNEQFF | TGCGCCAGCAGCTTGGAGCCAGGCCTCAGCTCCTACAATGAGCAGTTCTTC | TRBJ2-1 | . | TRBV5-1 | .